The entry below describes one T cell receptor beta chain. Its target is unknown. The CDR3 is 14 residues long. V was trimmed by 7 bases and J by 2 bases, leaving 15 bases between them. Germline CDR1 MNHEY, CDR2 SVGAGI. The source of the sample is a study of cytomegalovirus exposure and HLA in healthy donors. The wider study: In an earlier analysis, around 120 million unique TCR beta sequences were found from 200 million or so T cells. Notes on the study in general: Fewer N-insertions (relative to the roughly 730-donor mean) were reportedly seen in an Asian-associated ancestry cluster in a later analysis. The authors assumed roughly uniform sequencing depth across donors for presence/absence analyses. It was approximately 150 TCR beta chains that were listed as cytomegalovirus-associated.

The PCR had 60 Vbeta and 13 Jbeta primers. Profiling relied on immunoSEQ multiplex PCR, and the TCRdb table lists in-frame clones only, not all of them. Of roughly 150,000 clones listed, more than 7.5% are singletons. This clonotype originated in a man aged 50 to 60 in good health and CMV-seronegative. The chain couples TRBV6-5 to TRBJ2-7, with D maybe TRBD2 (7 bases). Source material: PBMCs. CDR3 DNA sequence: TGTGCCAGCACTAGGGGCGGGGGCCCCTACGAGCAGTACTTC. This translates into CASTRGGGPYEQYF.